Given below is one T cell receptor (beta chain) in context. Antigen: not known. Germline CDR1 is KGHSH and CDR2 is LQKENI. The germline V and J ends were trimmed by 2 bases and 6 bases, with 14 bases remaining between them. CDR3 size: 14 residues. The table came from immunoSEQ multiplex PCR; TCRdb's copy has only in-frame clones and leaves some out. Of 100,000 or so clones in the sample, approximately 86% were seen once. These data come from a study of cytomegalovirus exposure and HLA in healthy donors. Study-wide results and limits: The classifier reportedly diagnosed cytomegalovirus status with high sensitivity and specificity. Investigators reported about 160 TCR beta chains as tied to cytomegalovirus. The tendency of first-cohort TCR clusters to co-occur in the 100 to 150 validation repertoires was identified by a subsequent analysis.

Sample: PBMCs. This chain links TRBV18 with TRBJ2-7; no reliable D call. The clonotype comes from a woman under 30 in good health and CMV-seropositive. The CDR3 loop reads CASSPIDLSGEQYF. CDR3 DNA sequence: TGTGCCAGCTCACCAATTGACCTCTCGGGCGAGCAGTACTTC.